The 8 T cell receptor beta chains presented below share a single source sample, sequenced in a study of blood T cell repertoires in COVID-19. This table comes from immunoSEQ multiplex PCR, and its TCRdb copy is limited to in-frame clones, with some not included. Of tens of thousands of clones listed, less than 90% are singletons. Material for sequencing was peripheral blood. Receptors were obtained from an elderly man with active COVID-19.

V gene TRBV3-1 (or the pseudogene TRBV3-2) combines with J gene TRBJ2-7, with D unresolved. V shed 2 bases and J shed 2 bases, with 7 bases lying between them. The CDR3 is 13 residues long. Germline CDR1 is LGHDT and CDR2 is YNNKEL (reference sequence). The CDR3 bases are TGTGCCAGCAGCCAAATAGCAACCTACGAGCAGTACTTC. Translation gives CASSQIATYEQYF.

This clone has just one count. The CDR3 is CASSSWDRSGDTQYF. CDR3 nucleotide sequence: TGTGCCAGCAGTTCCTGGGACAGGTCGGGAGATACGCAGTATTTT. The rearrangement links TRBV6-5 to TRBJ2-3; TRBD1 agrees at 8 bases. The CDR3 runs to 15 residues. Germline V CDR1 and CDR2: MNHEY, SVGAGI. The junction had 8 bases not matched to a gene; V was cut back by 4 bases and J by 5 bases.

The rearrangement links TRBV28 to TRBJ1-3; D unclear. CDR1 and CDR2 from the germline V gene are MDHEN and SYDVKM. This CDR3 is 12 amino acids long. Trimming shortened V by 10 bases and J by 0 bases, and 7 bases separated the two germline ends. CDR3 coding DNA: TGTGCCACCATGAGCTCTGGAAACACCATATATTTT. Translated: CATMSSGNTIYF.

This clone was recorded once. This chain uses TRBV19 with TRBJ1-2; a weak D match, TRBD1 (5 bases). This CDR3 has 13 amino acids. Trimming took off 6 bases at V and 0 bases at J, with 8 bases between the two ends. Germline CDR1 LNHDA, CDR2 SQIVND (reference sequence). CDR3 residues: CASSGGSNYGYTF. CDR3 in DNA: TGTGCCAGTAGCGGGGGTTCTAACTATGGCTACACCTTC. The full variable domain, with the rest looked up from reference TRBV19 and TRBJ1-2, is DGGITQSPKYLFRKEGQNVTLSCEQNLNHDAMYWYRQDPGQGLRLIYYSQIVNDFQKGDIAEGYSVSREKKESFPLTVTSAQKNPTAFYLCASSGGSNYGYTFGSGTRLTVV.

This rearrangement joins TRBV7-9 to TRBJ2-2; TRBD2 is a possible D gene (7 bases). The ends were cut back, 1 base at V and 4 bases at J, with 10 bases in the middle. The CDR3 loop spans 15 amino acids. Germline CDR1 is SEHNR and CDR2 is FQNEAQ (reference sequence). Here the CDR3 reads CASSLGGGRTGELFF. The CDR3 DNA follows: TGTGCCAGCAGCTTAGGCGGGGGCCGCACCGGGGAGCTGTTTTTT.

The genes are TRBV6-1 and TRBJ1-1; D gene unclear. Trimming removed 3 bases from V and 4 bases from J, with 12 bases in between. The germline V gene encodes CDR1 MNHNS and CDR2 SASEGT. This CDR3 spans 14 amino acids. The DNA of the CDR3 is TGTGCCAGCAGTGATCGGGGTCACGGCACTGAAGCTTTCTTT. It translates to CASSDRGHGTEAFF.

V usage is TRBV6-5 and J usage is TRBJ2-2, with no clear D. From germline, CDR1 is MNHEY and CDR2 SVGAGI. The ends were cut back, 7 bases at V and 0 bases at J, with 6 bases in the middle. This CDR3 is built from 13 residues. CDR3 loop: CASKETNTGELFF. The CDR3 nucleotides read TGTGCCAGCAAGGAGACGAACACCGGGGAGCTGTTTTTT.

J is TRBJ2-3 and V is TRBV18; 7 nucleotides agree with TRBD2. Trimming took 2 bases from V and 3 from J; bases not matched to a gene: 2. Germline CDR1 KGHSH, CDR2 LQKENI. There are 14 residues in the CDR3. CDR3 DNA sequence: TGTGCCAGCTCACCATTCGGGGGGACAGATACGCAGTATTTT. It encodes CASSPFGGTDTQYF. The full variable domain, completed using reference TRBV18 and TRBJ2-3, is NAGVMQNPRHLVRRRGQEARLRCSPMKGHSHVYWYRQLPEEGLKFMVYLQKENIIDESGMPKERFSAEFPKEGPSILRIQQVVRGDSAAYFCASSPFGGTDTQYFGPGTRLTVL.